This TCR beta chain was recovered during a study of T cell changes during pregnancy in multiple sclerosis. CDR1 is LNHDA, CDR2 SQIVND, per germline (reference sequence). The V gene end was trimmed by 5 bases and the J gene end by 4 bases; junction bases not matched to a gene: 9. This CDR3 has 15 amino acids. Here immunoSEQ multiplex PCR was the method, and the copy in TCRdb shows in-frame clones only, minus some. The sample holds approximately 70,000 clones, approximately 95% seen once. The source material was CD4+ T cells from peripheral blood mononuclear cells, sampled after pregnancy. This TCR derives from a female donor with multiple sclerosis, enrolled in a pregnancy study. This chain joins TRBV19 and TRBJ1-1, with 8 bases identical to TRBD1. CDR3 loop: CASSALRGQGTEAFF. The CDR3 region has the DNA TGTGCCAGTAGTGCCCTCAGGGGGCAGGGCACTGAAGCTTTCTTT.